This T cell receptor beta chain derives from a study of blood T cell repertoires in COVID-19. Study summary: Samples representing acute and convalescent COVID-19 were sourced from the United States, Italy and Spain. Sources were T cells, B-cell-depleted T cells, or PBMCs; the material itself was cDNA or gDNA.

The CDR3 is 14 amino acids. Germline trimming cut 4 bases from V and 3 bases from J; bases unmatched to any gene: 5. Germline V gene data show CDR1 as LGHDT and CDR2 as YNNKEL (reference sequence). In the original processing: Researchers report that nucleated cell counts were estimated from reference gene primer amplification. Sequenced by immunoSEQ multiplex PCR; TCRdb stores in-frame clones only, minus some. V and J calls and clone size are given by that table; D and trimming were obtained from the DNA. The table includes around 110,000 clones, approximately 88% detected once. Sequenced sample: peripheral blood. This clonotype was obtained from a woman between 65 and 79 years old with acute or convalescent COVID-19. This rearrangement joins TRBV3-1 (or the pseudogene TRBV3-2) to TRBJ1-2; TRBD1 matches 7 bases. CDR3 nucleotide sequence: TGTGCCAGCAGCCTCCAAGGGGGCGACTATGGCTACACCTTC. Protein sequence: CASSLQGGDYGYTF.